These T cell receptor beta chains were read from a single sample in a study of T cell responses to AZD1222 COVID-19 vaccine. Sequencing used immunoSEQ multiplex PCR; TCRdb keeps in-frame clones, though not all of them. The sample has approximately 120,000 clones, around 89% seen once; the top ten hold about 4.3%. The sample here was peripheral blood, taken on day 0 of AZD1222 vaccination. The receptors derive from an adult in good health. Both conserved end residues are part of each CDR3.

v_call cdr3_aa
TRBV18 CASSPGGDTEAFF
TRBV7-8 CASSPPGLAGGEEQYF
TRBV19 CAPRWGGGKNSGNTIYF
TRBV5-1 CASSKDAPVGTGELFF
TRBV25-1 CASERQGYGYTF
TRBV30 CAWSLAGGETQYF
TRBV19 CASSISQGGEDTQYF
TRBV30 CAWIPRPGQRILNYGYTF
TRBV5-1 CASSLGTGANYGYTF
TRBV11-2 CASSLSGNSPLHF
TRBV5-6 CASSLGNQETQYF
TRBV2 CASNSDRRNSPLHF
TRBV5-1 CASSLLAGGSDTQYF
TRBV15 CATSFGRLGELFF
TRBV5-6 CASSRNRVAYNEQFF
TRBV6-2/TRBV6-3 CASSSPTQGANNQPQHF
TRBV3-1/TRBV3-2 CASSQTDSYNEQFF
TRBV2 CASSAQAARGTGELFF
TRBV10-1 CASAGPGTEAFF
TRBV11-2 CASANNRISYEQYF
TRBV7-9 CASSFVLGPEKYF
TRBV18 CASSPRRTARYEAFF
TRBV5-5 CASRPQATNEKLFF
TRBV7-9 CASSSAGDGQPQHF
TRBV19 CASPGQGSGQPQHF
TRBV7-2 CASSFLAGFWYEQFF
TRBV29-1 CSVVWALRTQYF
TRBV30 CAWRRPGLPYNEQFF
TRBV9 CASSVDPQGLAGGEQYF
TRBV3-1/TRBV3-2 CASSQLGHSPEAFF
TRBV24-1 CATSDPHRTGGSTDTQYF
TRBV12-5 CASGLVLLASTDTQYF
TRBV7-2 CASSPRNGQPQHF
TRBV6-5 CASRGGLGNTIYF
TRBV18 CASSPGTSAYEQYF
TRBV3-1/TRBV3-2 CASNVGGTYGYTF
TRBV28 CASSFPPGGFSYEQYF
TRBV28 CASSPPGTAVYGYTF
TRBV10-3 CAISESGQHYGYTF
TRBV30 CAWNPSGSSRNFRSGANVLTF
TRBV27 CASTKGQGYSYEQYF
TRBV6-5 CASSWYGTNYGYTF
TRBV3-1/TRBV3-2 CASSPMYTGTSQIHF
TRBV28 CASSFASDEKLFF
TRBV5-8 CASSAGPGAGSYNEQFF
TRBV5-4 CASSRDRGPTTDTQYF
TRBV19 CASSMVGNPNEQFF
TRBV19 CASSPLGTGTYEQYF
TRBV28 CASRSPTSGSTDTQYF
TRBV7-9 CASSPRTGELFF
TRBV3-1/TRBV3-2 CASSQAVTLRTGELFF
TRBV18 CASSPGQGKEAFF
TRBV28 CASSVNYGYTF
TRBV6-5 CASSLRTGNTEAFF
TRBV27 CASSWNRGQEELFF
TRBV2 CASSGGEYTEAFF
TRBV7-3 CASSPTGGAGTGELFF
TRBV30 CAWSVQGEKLFF
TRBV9 CASSVLLNVNTEAFF